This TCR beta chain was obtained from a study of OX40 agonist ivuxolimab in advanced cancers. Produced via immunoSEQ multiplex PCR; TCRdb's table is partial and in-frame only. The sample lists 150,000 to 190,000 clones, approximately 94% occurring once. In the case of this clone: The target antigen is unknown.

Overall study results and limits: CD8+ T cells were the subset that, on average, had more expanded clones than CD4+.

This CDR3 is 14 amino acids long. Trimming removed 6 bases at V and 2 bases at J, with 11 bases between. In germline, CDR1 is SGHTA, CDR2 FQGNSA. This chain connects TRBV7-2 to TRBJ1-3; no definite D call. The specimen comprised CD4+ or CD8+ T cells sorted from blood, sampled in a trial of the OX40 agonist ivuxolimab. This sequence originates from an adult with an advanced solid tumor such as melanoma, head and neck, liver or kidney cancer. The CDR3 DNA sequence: TGTGCCAGCAGACCCCCGGGTGCTGGAAACACCATATATTTT. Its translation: CASRPPGAGNTIYF.